Following are 28 T cell receptor beta chains from one sample sequenced in a study of cytomegalovirus exposure and HLA in healthy donors. Libraries were prepared by immunoSEQ multiplex PCR; TCRdb keeps only in-frame clonotypes and omits some of them. The sample contains about 270,000 clones, approximately 86% of which appear only once. Sequences were obtained from PBMCs. These receptor sequences come from a young woman in good health and CMV-seronegative.

The chain joins TRBV19 to TRBJ2-5; perhaps TRBD2 as D (6 bases). V was shortened by 4 bases and J by 1 base, with 10 bases between the two germline ends. Germline loops: CDR1 LNHDA, CDR2 SQIVND (reference sequence). The CDR3 has 14 amino acids. The CDR3 sequence: CASSTREIQETQYF. The CDR3 DNA follows: TGTGCCAGTAGTACCCGGGAGATCCAAGAGACCCAGTACTTC.

This clone was found a few times. The chain joins TRBV5-6 to TRBJ2-5; 8 bases are shared with TRBD1. Germline CDR1 SGHDT, CDR2 YYEEEE. The CDR3 contains 15 residues. V lost 4 bases and J lost 1; bases outside the gene matches: 6. In DNA, the CDR3 is TGTGCCAGCAGCAGCCAGACAGGGGCCCAAGAGACCCAGTACTTC. Residues: CASSSQTGAQETQYF.

This clone was seen a handful of times. The chain uses TRBV2 and TRBJ1-2, with D possibly TRBD1 on 5 matching bases. This CDR3 is built from 14 residues. Germline CDR1 SNHLY, CDR2 FYNNEI. V was cut by 3 bases and J by 7 bases, with 15 bases left in between. The CDR3 nucleotides read TGTGCCAGCAGTGACTCGAGCGGGGCCGGTGGCTACACCTTC. It is translated as CASSDSSGAGGYTF.

V usage is TRBV27 and J usage is TRBJ2-7; 11 bases agree with TRBD2. The CDR3 totals 17 residues. The V segment lost 2 bases and the J segment 3 bases; nucleotides outside the gene matches: 9. CDR1 is MNHEY, CDR2 SMNVEV, per germline (reference sequence). For the CDR3, the DNA is TGTGCCAGCAGTTTAGGTGCCCGGCTAGCGGGAGGCTACGAGCAGTACTTC. Protein product: CASSLGARLAGGYEQYF.

This chain links TRBV6-5 with TRBJ1-4; a possible D gene is TRBD1 (6 bases). The ends were cut back, 8 bases at V and 5 bases at J, with 15 bases in the middle. Germline V lookup: CDR1 MNHEY, CDR2 SVGAGI. The CDR3 is 14 amino acids. The CDR3 nucleotides are TGTGCCAGCCGTAGGACAGTTCAGAATGAAAAACTGTTTTTT. It translates to CASRRTVQNEKLFF.

The chain uses TRBV5-6 and TRBJ2-2; D is uncertain. In germline, CDR1 is SGHDT, CDR2 YYEEEE. Trimming pared 0 bases from V and 0 bases from J, leaving 18 bases between. This CDR3 region has 19 residues. DNA for the CDR3: TGTGCCAGCAGCTTGGCCGCAAGCCTACTAAACGCGAACACCGGGGAGCTGTTTTTT. Translating gives CASSLAASLLNANTGELFF.

The chain recombines TRBV7-3 with TRBJ2-5; 9 nucleotides match TRBD1. The CDR3 has 17 amino acids. Trimming cost V 5 bases and J 6 bases; bases outside gene matches: 16. From germline, CDR1 is SGHTA and CDR2 FQGTGA. Here the CDR3 reads CASSLLGQGAGKQTQYF. CDR3 DNA: TGTGCCAGCAGCCTACTGGGACAGGGAGCGGGCAAGCAGACCCAGTACTTC.

The J gene is TRBJ1-2, the V gene TRBV7-2; 7 bases map to TRBD1. Germline CDR1 SGHTA, CDR2 FQGNSA. CDR3 length: 12 amino acids. V lost 2 bases, J lost 10 bases, and 4 bases stayed unmatched. Here the CDR3 reads CASSLWGQLYTF. CDR3 DNA sequence: TGTGCCAGCAGCTTATGGGGACAGCTCTACACCTTC.

This clone was observed once. The chain has TRBV2 and TRBJ1-1, with 7 bases identical to TRBD1. After removal of 5 bases from V and 11 bases from J, the junction contained 5 bases not matched to a gene. The germline gives CDR1 SNHLY, CDR2 FYNNEI. The CDR3 consists of 11 residues. The CDR3 DNA sequence: TGTGCCAGCAGTCGGGACAGTGGCGCTTTCTTT. Amino acids: CASSRDSGAFF.

The chain combines TRBV10-1 with TRBJ2-1, with 13 bases aligning to TRBD2. CDR1 is WNHNN and CDR2 is SYGVQD in the germline V gene (reference sequence). The CDR3 spans 13 residues. The V and J ends lost 2 bases and 15 bases, in that order; junction bases with no gene match: 4. CDR3 DNA: TGCGCCAGCAGTGAGGGACTAGCGGGAGACACGTTCTTC. Its protein is CASSEGLAGDTFF.

This clone was counted a single time. This chain uses TRBV19 with TRBJ2-3; TRBD2 matches at 8 bases. This CDR3 has 15 residues. V gave up 6 bases and J gave up 6 bases; unmatched junction bases: 11. From germline, CDR1 is LNHDA and CDR2 SQIVND (reference sequence). CDR3: CASSVAGSPWDTQYF. The CDR3 nucleotides read TGTGCCAGTAGCGTAGCGGGATCACCCTGGGATACGCAGTATTTT. Filled out from reference TRBV19 and TRBJ2-3, the complete variable domain reads DGGITQSPKYLFRKEGQNVTLSCEQNLNHDAMYWYRQDPGQGLRLIYYSQIVNDFQKGDIAEGYSVSREKKESFPLTVTSAQKNPTAFYLCASSVAGSPWDTQYFGPGTRLTVL.

This clone was found a few times. The rearrangement uses TRBV5-4 and TRBJ1-6; no clear D. The germline gives CDR1 SGHNT, CDR2 YYREEE (reference sequence). The V end lost 0 bases, the J end lost 7 bases, and 11 bases lay between the germline ends. The CDR3 is 15 residues long. Here the CDR3 reads CASSLDSGENSPLHF. DNA of the CDR3: TGTGCCAGCAGCTTGGACAGTGGCGAGAATTCACCCCTCCACTTT.

The chain is built from TRBV6-5 and TRBJ2-7; TRBD1 is a possible D gene (5 bases). The CDR3 runs 15 residues. The germline V and J ends were trimmed by 2 bases and 0 bases, with 11 bases remaining between them. Germline CDR1 is MNHEY and CDR2 is SVGAGI. This CDR3 reads CASSYETAFSYEQYF. The CDR3 region has the DNA TGTGCCAGCAGTTACGAGACAGCCTTCTCCTACGAGCAGTACTTC.

The J gene is TRBJ2-1, the V gene TRBV13; 8 positions match TRBD2. The length of the CDR3 is 15 residues. CDR1 and CDR2 from the germline V gene are PRHDT and FYEKMQ (reference sequence). V dropped 8 bases and J dropped 4; count of bases not matched to a gene: 10. This chain's CDR3 is CASLVGPSGYNEQFF. Written as DNA, the CDR3 is TGTGCCAGCCTGGTGGGGCCTAGCGGGTACAATGAGCAGTTCTTC. Full variable domain (missing parts from reference TRBV13 and TRBJ2-1): AAGVIQSPRHLIKEKRETATLKCYPIPRHDTVYWYQQGPGQDPQFLISFYEKMQSDKGSIPDRFSAQQFSDYHSELNMSSLELGDSALYFCASLVGPSGYNEQFFGPGTRLTVL.

This clone has only one observation. The chain carries TRBV7-2 and TRBJ1-1, with D unresolved. V was cut by 1 base and J by 3 bases, with 9 bases left in between. Germline V lookup: CDR1 SGHTA, CDR2 FQGNSA. This CDR3 has 14 amino acids. CDR3 residues: CASSLVLHYTEAFF. CDR3 nucleotide sequence: TGTGCCAGCAGCTTAGTTCTGCACTACACTGAAGCTTTCTTT.

This clone was found once. V gene TRBV2 combines with J gene TRBJ1-2; a possible D gene is TRBD1 (5 bases). Per the germline V gene, CDR1 is SNHLY and CDR2 is FYNNEI. V was trimmed by 8 bases and J by 5 bases, leaving 12 bases between them. The CDR3 extends over 12 amino acids. The CDR3 spells CASVSGAYGYTF. CDR3 DNA sequence: TGTGCCAGCGTAAGTGGGGCGTATGGCTACACCTTC.

This clone is a singleton in its sample. CDR3 residues: CASSQERGNTIYF. Written as DNA, the CDR3 is TGCGCCAGCAGCCAAGAACGGGGAAACACCATATATTTT. This chain joins TRBV4-3 and TRBJ1-3; no reliable D call. The V and J ends lost 0 bases and 4 bases respectively, with 4 bases between them. Germline V lookup: CDR1 LGHNA, CDR2 YSLEER. This CDR3 region has 13 residues.

This clone was observed once. The chain carries TRBV5-1 and TRBJ1-3; D not certain. Germline CDR1 SGHRS, CDR2 YFSETQ. The CDR3 contains 13 residues. Trimming took 4 bases from V and 4 from J, leaving 9 bases between them. The DNA for the CDR3 is TGCGCCAGCAGCATAGATCAAGGAAACACCATATATTTT. As protein: CASSIDQGNTIYF.

This chain links TRBV10-3 with TRBJ2-1; D is unclear. The length of the CDR3 is 15 residues. Germline-derived CDR1 and CDR2 are ENHRY and SYGVKD. Trimming took off 7 bases at V and 0 bases at J, with 13 bases between the two ends. CDR3 DNA: TGTGCCATCACCCCGCGCCAGGACTCCTACAATGAGCAGTTCTTC. Its protein is CAITPRQDSYNEQFF.

The rearrangement uses TRBV11-3 and TRBJ1-1; TRBD1 might be the D (5 bases). Germline V gene data show CDR1 as SGHNT and CDR2 as YENEEA. V dropped 0 bases and J dropped 2 bases, with 10 bases sitting between them. The CDR3 loop spans 15 amino acids. CDR3 protein: CASSLETALNTEAFF. The CDR3 coding sequence is TGTGCCAGCAGCTTAGAGACAGCTCTTAACACTGAAGCTTTCTTT.

The chain recombines TRBV19 with TRBJ2-7; perhaps TRBD1 as D (6 bases). This CDR3 has 13 amino acids. Trimming stripped 3 bases from V and 0 bases from J, with 6 bases between. CDR1 is LNHDA, CDR2 SQIVND, per germline (reference sequence). The CDR3 nucleotides read TGTGCCAGTAGTATGGACAGCTCCTACGAGCAGTACTTC. This codes for CASSMDSSYEQYF.

Ten or more counts support this clone. V and J are TRBV10-3 and TRBJ1-2, with TRBD1 identical over 8 bases. J was trimmed by 3 bases and V by 6 bases; bases with no gene match: 15. Germline V gene sequence: CDR1 ENHRY, CDR2 SYGVKD. This CDR3 is 17 amino acids long. CDR3 coding DNA: TGTGCCATCAGATCCATATTGACAGGGGTCGATTACTATGGCTACACCTTC. Residues: CAIRSILTGVDYYGYTF.

This rearrangement joins TRBV5-1 to TRBJ1-2, with 7 bases matching TRBD1. J gave up 2 bases and V 0 bases, and 7 bases lay outside the gene matches. CDR3 length equals 16 residues. Looked up from germline, CDR1 is SGHRS and CDR2 is YFSETQ. In DNA form, the CDR3 reads TGCGCCAGCAGCTTGGCCGGTGGACAGGCAAACTATGGCTACACCTTC. Encoded protein: CASSLAGGQANYGYTF.

The chain couples TRBV28 to TRBJ1-1, with D possibly being TRBD1 (5 bases). The CDR3 length is 16 residues. Germline lookup yields CDR1 MDHEN and CDR2 SYDVKM. Trimming removed 4 bases from V and 0 bases from J, with 15 bases in between. The CDR3 DNA is TGTGCCAGCAGTTCCAGGGTAGGGATGATGAACACTGAAGCTTTCTTT. It encodes CASSSRVGMMNTEAFF. Full variable domain (outside the CDR3, taken from reference TRBV28 and TRBJ1-1): DVKVTQSSRYLVKRTGEKVFLECVQDMDHENMFWYRQDPGLGLRLIYFSYDVKMKEKGDIPEGYSVSREKKERFSLILESASTNQTSMYLCASSSRVGMMNTEAFFGQGTRLTVV.

V is TRBV4-2 and J is TRBJ1-1; TRBD1 might be the D (6 bases). From germline, CDR1 is LGHNA and CDR2 YNFKEQ. The CDR3 loop spans 16 amino acids. V lost 6 bases and J 0 bases, leaving 17 bases between the germline ends. CDR3 sequence reads: CASRLRQGRMNTEAFF. In DNA, the CDR3 is TGTGCCAGCAGACTTCGGCAGGGGAGAATGAACACTGAAGCTTTCTTT.

The chain couples TRBV27 to TRBJ1-1; D gene unclear. This CDR3 region has 13 residues. The germline V gene encodes CDR1 MNHEY and CDR2 SMNVEV (reference sequence). Between the trimmed V and J ends, which lost 4 bases and 5 bases, there was a span of 11 bases. CDR3 residues: CASSYQEGTEAFF. CDR3 nucleotide sequence: TGTGCCAGCAGTTATCAGGAGGGAACTGAAGCTTTCTTT.

The chain uses TRBV6-8 and TRBJ1-1; TRBD1 agrees at 7 bases. The germline V gene encodes CDR1 MNHGY and CDR2 SAAAGT. This CDR3 is 17 amino acids long. The ends lost 3 bases at V and 1 base at J; junction bases unmatched: 11. The CDR3 is CASSYLPGQTSNTEAFF. DNA of the CDR3: TGTGCCAGCAGTTATCTTCCGGGACAGACCTCGAACACTGAAGCTTTCTTT.

This clone has just a few counts. The chain employs TRBV6-1 and TRBJ1-5; the match to TRBD1 covers 11 bases. CDR1 is MNHNS and CDR2 is SASEGT in the germline V gene. The V gene end was trimmed by 2 bases and the J gene end by 10 bases; junction bases not matched to a gene: 7. The CDR3 sequence is 15 residues long. The CDR3: CASSESGQGAAPQHF. The CDR3 bases are TGTGCCAGCAGTGAATCTGGACAGGGGGCCGCTCCCCAGCATTTT.